Below are 7 T cell receptor beta chains sequenced from a single sample in a study of spatial heterogeneity in lung cancer. Time point noted: sample taken at primary tumor resection. TCRdb re-derived calls from the 5' RACE reads in MiXCR, one entry per CDR3 protein. The profile covers roughly 48,000 distinct CDR3 sequences, with roughly 5% appearing a single time and 11% taken by the ten largest. The sequenced sample was PBMCs, obtained at surgery. These receptors all come from a male donor with early-stage non-small cell lung cancer.

This clonotype was seen at least ten times. V usage is TRBV5-1 and J usage is TRBJ2-7, with D perhaps matching TRBD1 (6 bases). The CDR3 runs to 14 residues. V lost 4 bases and J lost 2, with 13 bases in between. The germline V gene encodes CDR1 SGHRS and CDR2 YFSETQ. CDR3 nucleotide sequence: TGCGCCAGCAGCCCACGGACAGACACCTACGAGCAGTACTTC. Encoded protein: CASSPRTDTYEQYF.

Details on this clonotype: Possible read error: a much larger clone is one base away. The chain couples TRBV5-1 to TRBJ2-3, with 8 bases fitting TRBD2. The V segment lost 4 bases and the J segment 3 bases; nucleotides outside the gene matches: 10. The germline gives CDR1 SGHRS, CDR2 YFSETQ. CDR3 length equals 16 residues. The CDR3 coding sequence is TGCGCCAGCAGCCAGCGGGAGAGCATCGGGACAGATACGCAGTATTTT. Its protein product is CASSQRESIGTDTQYF. Filled out from reference TRBV5-1 and TRBJ2-3, the complete variable domain reads KAGVTQTPRYLIKTRGQQVTLSCSPISGHRSVSWYQQTPGQGLQFLFEYFSETQRNKGNFPGRFSGRQFSNSRSEMNVSTLELGDSALYLCASSQRESIGTDTQYFGPGTRLTVL.

This clonotype was seen repeatedly, ten times or more. The chain joins TRBV12-3 or TRBV12-4 to TRBJ2-7; 12 positions agree with TRBD1. Germline trimming cut 2 bases from V and 7 bases from J; bases unmatched to any gene: 15. The CDR3 extends over 18 amino acids. CDR3 in amino acids: CASSLPRVWGQGAGEQYF. CDR3 nucleotides: TGTGCCAGCAGTTTACCACGAGTCTGGGGACAGGGGGCAGGGGAGCAGTACTTC.

This clonotype was found many times. The chain is built from TRBV5-1 and TRBJ2-5, with no clear D. The CDR3 runs 13 residues. Germline CDR1 SGHRS, CDR2 YFSETQ. The V gene lost 1 base and the J gene lost 5 bases, with 9 bases spanning the gap. CDR3 sequence (DNA): TGCGCCAGCAGCTTGCAAGAGTCGGAGACCCAGTACTTC. It codes for CASSLQESETQYF.

This clonotype was counted only a few times. The chain couples TRBV6-1 to TRBJ2-2, with D tentatively TRBD1 or TRBD2 (5 bases each). The CDR3 is 15 residues long. The V end lost 10 bases, the J end lost 4 bases, and 19 bases lay between the germline ends. Germline V gene data show CDR1 as MNHNS and CDR2 as SASEGT. The CDR3 nucleotides read TGTGCCACTGCACGGGGTCAGGGTCTCACCGGGGAGCTGTTTTTT. This codes for CATARGQGLTGELFF.

This clonotype came up many times. The rearrangement uses TRBV7-2 and TRBJ2-1, with a possible D match to TRBD1 (6 bases). Germline V gives CDR1 SGHTA, CDR2 FQGNSA. Trimming cost V 6 bases and J 8 bases, with 20 bases left between them. There are 15 residues in the CDR3. CDR3 nucleotides: TGTGCCAGCAGGAGAACAGGGTCCGCCTGGGATGAGCAGTTCTTC. Translating it yields CASRRTGSAWDEQFF.

In its sample, this clonotype was seen many times. This chain joins TRBV10-3 and TRBJ2-6, with 9 bases that match TRBD1. The CDR3 contains 17 residues. The germline V gene encodes CDR1 ENHRY and CDR2 SYGVKD. Unmatched junction bases numbered 1, after V lost 0 bases and J lost 1 base. CDR3: CAISESGTGSGANVLTF. DNA for the CDR3: TGTGCCATCAGTGAGTCGGGGACAGGGTCTGGGGCCAACGTCCTGACTTTC.